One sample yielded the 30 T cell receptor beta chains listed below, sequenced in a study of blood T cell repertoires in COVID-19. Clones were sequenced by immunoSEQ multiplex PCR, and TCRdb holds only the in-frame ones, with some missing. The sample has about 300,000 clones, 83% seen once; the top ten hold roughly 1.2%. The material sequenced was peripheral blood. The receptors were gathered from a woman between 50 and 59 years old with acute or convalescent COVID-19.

The chain's CDR3 is CASSLGLANYNEQFF. CDR3 nucleotides: TGTGCCAGCAGCTTAGGACTAGCCAACTACAATGAGCAGTTCTTC. The chain uses TRBV11-2 and TRBJ2-1; 7 bases match TRBD2. The CDR3 spans 15 residues. The V segment lost 1 base and the J segment 3 bases; nucleotides outside the gene matches: 3. Germline V gene sequence: CDR1 SGHAT, CDR2 FQNNGV.

The CDR3, as DNA: TGTGCCACCAGCAGAAATCTACAGGGGGCAACAGATACGCAGTATTTT. This translates into CATSRNLQGATDTQYF. The chain is built from TRBV15 and TRBJ2-3, with TRBD1 matching over 9 bases. There are 16 residues in the CDR3. The junction had 6 bases not matched to a gene; V was cut back by 2 bases and J by 3 bases. Germline V gives CDR1 LNHNV, CDR2 YYDKDF (reference sequence).

As DNA, the CDR3 is TGTGCCAGCAGCTTAGGACAGGAAATATACAATGAGCAGTTCTTC. This encodes CASSLGQEIYNEQFF. The V and J genes are TRBV5-4 and TRBJ2-1, with 7 bases matching TRBD1. Germline trimming cut 2 bases from V and 4 bases from J; bases unmatched to any gene: 6. The CDR3 has 15 residues. Per germline, CDR1 SGHNT and CDR2 YYREEE (reference sequence). Full variable domain (remainder filled in from reference TRBV5-4 and TRBJ2-1): ETGVTQSPTHLIKTRGQQVTLRCSSQSGHNTVSWYQQALGQGPQFIFQYYREEENGRGNFPPRFSGLQFPNYSSELNVNALELDDSALYLCASSLGQEIYNEQFFGPGTRLTVL.

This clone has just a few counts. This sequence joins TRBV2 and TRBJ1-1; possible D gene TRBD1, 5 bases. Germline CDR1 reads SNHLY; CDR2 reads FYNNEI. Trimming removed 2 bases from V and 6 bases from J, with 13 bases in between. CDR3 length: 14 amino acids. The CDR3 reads CASSEQGGSAEAFF. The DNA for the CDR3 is TGTGCCAGCAGTGAACAGGGAGGGAGCGCTGAAGCTTTCTTT.

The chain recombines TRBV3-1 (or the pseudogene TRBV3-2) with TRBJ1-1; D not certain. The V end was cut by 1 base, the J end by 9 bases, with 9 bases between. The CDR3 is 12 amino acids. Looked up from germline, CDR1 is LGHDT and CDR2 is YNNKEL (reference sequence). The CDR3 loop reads CASSQAGGQAFF. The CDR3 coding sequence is TGTGCCAGCAGCCAAGCGGGAGGGCAAGCTTTCTTT.

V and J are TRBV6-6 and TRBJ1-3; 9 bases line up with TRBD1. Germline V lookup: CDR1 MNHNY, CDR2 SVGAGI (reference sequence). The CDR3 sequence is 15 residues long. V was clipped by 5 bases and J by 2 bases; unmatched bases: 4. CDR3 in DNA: TGTGCCAGCAGTGGTAGACAGGGGGCTGGAAACACCATATATTTT. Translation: CASSGRQGAGNTIYF.

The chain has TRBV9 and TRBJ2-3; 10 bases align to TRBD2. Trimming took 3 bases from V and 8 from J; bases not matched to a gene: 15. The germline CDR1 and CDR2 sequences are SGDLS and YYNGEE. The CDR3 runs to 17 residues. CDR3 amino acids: CASSASLAGGAAGTQYF. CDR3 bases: TGTGCCAGCAGCGCCTCCTTAGCGGGGGGCGCCGCAGGTACGCAGTATTTT.

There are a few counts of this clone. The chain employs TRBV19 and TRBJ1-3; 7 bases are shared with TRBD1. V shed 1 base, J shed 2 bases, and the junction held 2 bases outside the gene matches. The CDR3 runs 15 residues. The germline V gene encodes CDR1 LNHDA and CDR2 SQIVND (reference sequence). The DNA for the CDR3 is TGTGCCAGTAGTATAGGGGGGACAGCTGGAAACACCATATATTTT. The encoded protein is CASSIGGTAGNTIYF.

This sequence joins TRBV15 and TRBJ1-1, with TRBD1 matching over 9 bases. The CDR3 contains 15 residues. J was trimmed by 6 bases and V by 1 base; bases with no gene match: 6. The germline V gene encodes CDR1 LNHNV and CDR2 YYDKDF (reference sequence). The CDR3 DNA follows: TGTGCCACCAGCAGAGCAGGGACAGGGAGGGCTGAAGCTTTCTTT. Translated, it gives CATSRAGTGRAEAFF.

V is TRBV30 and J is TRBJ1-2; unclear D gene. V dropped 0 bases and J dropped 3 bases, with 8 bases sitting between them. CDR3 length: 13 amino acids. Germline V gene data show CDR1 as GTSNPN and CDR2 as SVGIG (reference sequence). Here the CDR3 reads CAWSVSVDYGYTF. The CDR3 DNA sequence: TGTGCCTGGAGTGTGAGCGTTGACTATGGCTACACCTTC. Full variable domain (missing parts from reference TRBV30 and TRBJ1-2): SQTIHQWPATLVQPVGSPLSLECTVEGTSNPNLYWYRQAAGRGLQLLFYSVGIGQISSEVPQNLSASRPQDRQFILSSKKLLLSDSGFYLCAWSVSVDYGYTFGSGTRLTVV.

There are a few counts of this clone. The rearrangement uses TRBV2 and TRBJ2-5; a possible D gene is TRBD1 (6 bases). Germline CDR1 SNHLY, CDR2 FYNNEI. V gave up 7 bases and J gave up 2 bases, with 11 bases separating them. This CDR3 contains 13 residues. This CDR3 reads CASINREQETQYF. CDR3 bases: TGTGCCAGCATTAACAGGGAGCAAGAGACCCAGTACTTC.

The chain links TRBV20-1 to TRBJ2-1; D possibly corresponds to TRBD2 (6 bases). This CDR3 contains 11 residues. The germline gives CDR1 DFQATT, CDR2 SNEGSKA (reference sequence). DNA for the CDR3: TGCAGCGTCGGAGGGGACAATGAGCAGTTCTTC. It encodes CSVGGDNEQFF.

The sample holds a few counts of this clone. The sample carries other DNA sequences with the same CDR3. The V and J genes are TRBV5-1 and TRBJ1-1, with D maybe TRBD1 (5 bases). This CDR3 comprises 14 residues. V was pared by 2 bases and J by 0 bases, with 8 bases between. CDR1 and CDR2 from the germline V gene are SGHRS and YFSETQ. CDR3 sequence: CASSFGTLNTEAFF. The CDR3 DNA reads TGCGCCAGCAGCTTTGGGACTTTGAACACTGAAGCTTTCTTT.

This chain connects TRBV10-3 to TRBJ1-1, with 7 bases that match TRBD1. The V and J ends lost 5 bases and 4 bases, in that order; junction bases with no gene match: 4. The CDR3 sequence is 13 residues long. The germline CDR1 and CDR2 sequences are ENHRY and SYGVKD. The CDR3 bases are TGTGCCATCAGTCAACCAGGGGGCACTGAAGCTTTCTTT. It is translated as CAISQPGGTEAFF.

The CDR3 region is CASSSLVTGTFYGYTF. For the CDR3, the DNA is TGTGCCAGCAGCTCCCTTGTGACAGGGACGTTCTATGGCTACACCTTC. The J gene is TRBJ1-2, the V gene TRBV7-8; TRBD1 agrees at 7 bases. J lost 4 bases, V lost 4 bases, and 12 bases had no gene match. CDR1 SGHVS and CDR2 FQNEAQ come from the germline V gene. CDR3 length: 16 amino acids.

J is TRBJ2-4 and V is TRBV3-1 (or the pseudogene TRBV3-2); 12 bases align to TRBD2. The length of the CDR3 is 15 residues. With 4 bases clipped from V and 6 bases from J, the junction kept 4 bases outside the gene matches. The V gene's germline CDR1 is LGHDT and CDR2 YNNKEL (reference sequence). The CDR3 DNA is TGTGCCAGCAGCCGCTCTAGCGGGGGGGGAAACATTCAGTACTTC. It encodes CASSRSSGGGNIQYF.

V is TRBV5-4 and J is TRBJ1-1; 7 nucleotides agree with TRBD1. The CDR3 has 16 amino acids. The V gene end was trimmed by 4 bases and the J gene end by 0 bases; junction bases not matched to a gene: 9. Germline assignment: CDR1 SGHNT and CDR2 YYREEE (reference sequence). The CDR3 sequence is CASSPLGGSMNTEAFF. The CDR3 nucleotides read TGTGCCAGCAGCCCCCTAGGGGGCTCCATGAACACTGAAGCTTTCTTT.

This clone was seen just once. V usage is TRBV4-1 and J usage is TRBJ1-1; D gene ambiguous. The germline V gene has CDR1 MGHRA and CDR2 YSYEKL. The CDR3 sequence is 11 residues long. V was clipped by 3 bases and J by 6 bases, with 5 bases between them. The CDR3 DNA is TGCGCCAGCAGCCAGGCAGCTGAAGCTTTCTTT. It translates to CASSQAAEAFF.

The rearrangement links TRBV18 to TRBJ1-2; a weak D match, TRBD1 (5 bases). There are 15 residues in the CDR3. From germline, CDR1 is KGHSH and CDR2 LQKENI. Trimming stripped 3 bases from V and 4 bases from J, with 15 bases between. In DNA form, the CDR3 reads TGTGCCAGCTCACCTCCGGGACTCTACAGCTATGGCTACACCTTC. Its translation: CASSPPGLYSYGYTF.

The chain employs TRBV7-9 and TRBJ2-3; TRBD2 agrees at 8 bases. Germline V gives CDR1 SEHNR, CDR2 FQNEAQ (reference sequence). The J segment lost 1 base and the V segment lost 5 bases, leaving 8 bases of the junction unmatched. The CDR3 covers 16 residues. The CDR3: CASSHKAGVGTDTQYF. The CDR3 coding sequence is TGTGCCAGCAGCCACAAAGCGGGAGTTGGCACAGATACGCAGTATTTT. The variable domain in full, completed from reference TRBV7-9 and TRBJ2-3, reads DTGVSQNPRHKITKRGQNVTFRCDPISEHNRLYWYRQTLGQGPEFLTYFQNEAQLEKSRLLSDRFSAERPKGSFSTLEIQRTEQGDSAMYLCASSHKAGVGTDTQYFGPGTRLTVL.

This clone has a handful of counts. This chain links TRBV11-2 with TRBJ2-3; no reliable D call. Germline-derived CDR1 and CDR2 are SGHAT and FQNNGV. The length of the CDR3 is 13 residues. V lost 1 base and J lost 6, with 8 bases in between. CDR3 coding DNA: TGTGCCAGCAGCTTAGCTCCCGGGGATACGCAGTATTTT. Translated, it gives CASSLAPGDTQYF. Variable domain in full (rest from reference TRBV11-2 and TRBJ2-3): EAGVAQSPRYKIIEKRQSVAFWCNPISGHATLYWYQQILGQGPKLLIQFQNNGVVDDSQLPKDRFSAERLKGVDSTLKIQPAKLEDSAVYLCASSLAPGDTQYFGPGTRLTVL.

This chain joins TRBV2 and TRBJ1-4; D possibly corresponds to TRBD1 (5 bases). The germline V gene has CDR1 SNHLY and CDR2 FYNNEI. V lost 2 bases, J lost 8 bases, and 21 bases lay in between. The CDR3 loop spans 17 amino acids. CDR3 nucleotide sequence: TGTGCCAGCAGTGAATCGGGCCTCGGGGGAAGTTTAGAAAAACTGTTTTTT. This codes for CASSESGLGGSLEKLFF.

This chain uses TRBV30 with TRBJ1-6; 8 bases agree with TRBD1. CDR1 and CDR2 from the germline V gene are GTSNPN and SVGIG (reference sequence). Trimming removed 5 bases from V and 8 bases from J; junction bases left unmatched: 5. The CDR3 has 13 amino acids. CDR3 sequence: CAWGGQADSPLHF. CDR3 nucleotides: TGTGCCTGGGGGGGACAGGCGGATTCACCCCTCCACTTT. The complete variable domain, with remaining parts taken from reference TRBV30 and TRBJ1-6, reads SQTIHQWPATLVQPVGSPLSLECTVEGTSNPNLYWYRQAAGRGLQLLFYSVGIGQISSEVPQNLSASRPQDRQFILSSKKLLLSDSGFYLCAWGGQADSPLHFGNGTRLTVT.

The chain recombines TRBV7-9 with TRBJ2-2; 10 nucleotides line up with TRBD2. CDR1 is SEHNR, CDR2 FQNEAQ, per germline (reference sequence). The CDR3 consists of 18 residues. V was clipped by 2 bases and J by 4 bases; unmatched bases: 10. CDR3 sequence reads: CASSLWGSGRAATGELFF. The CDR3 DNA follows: TGTGCCAGCAGCTTATGGGGGAGCGGGAGGGCCGCCACCGGGGAGCTGTTTTTT.

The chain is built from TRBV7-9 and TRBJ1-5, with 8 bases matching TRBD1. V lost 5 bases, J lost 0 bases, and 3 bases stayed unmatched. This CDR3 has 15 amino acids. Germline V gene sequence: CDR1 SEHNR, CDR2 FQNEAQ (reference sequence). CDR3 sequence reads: CASSRGQDSNQPQHF. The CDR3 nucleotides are TGTGCCAGCAGCCGGGGACAGGATAGCAATCAGCCCCAGCATTTT.

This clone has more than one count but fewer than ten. CDR3 amino acids: CASSLDWDEEGQEAFF. CDR3 bases: TGTGCCAGCAGCTTAGATTGGGACGAGGAGGGCCAAGAAGCTTTCTTT. The chain employs TRBV7-2 and TRBJ1-1, with D perhaps matching TRBD1 (5 bases). Germline CDR1 reads SGHTA; CDR2 reads FQGNSA. The CDR3 is made up of 16 amino acids. V lost 1 base and J lost 8, with 20 bases in between.

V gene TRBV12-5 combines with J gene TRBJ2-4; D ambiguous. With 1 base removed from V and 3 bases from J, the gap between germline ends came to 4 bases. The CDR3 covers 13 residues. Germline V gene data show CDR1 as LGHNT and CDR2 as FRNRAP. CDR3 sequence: CASGLGLKNIQYF. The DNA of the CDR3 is TGTGCTAGTGGTTTGGGTCTCAAAAACATTCAGTACTTC.

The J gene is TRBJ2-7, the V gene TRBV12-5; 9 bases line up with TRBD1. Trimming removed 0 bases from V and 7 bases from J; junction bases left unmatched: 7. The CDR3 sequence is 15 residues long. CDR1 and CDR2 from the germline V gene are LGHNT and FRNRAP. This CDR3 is CASGLVRGQGMEQYF. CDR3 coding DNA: TGTGCTAGTGGTTTGGTGAGAGGACAGGGGATGGAGCAGTACTTC.

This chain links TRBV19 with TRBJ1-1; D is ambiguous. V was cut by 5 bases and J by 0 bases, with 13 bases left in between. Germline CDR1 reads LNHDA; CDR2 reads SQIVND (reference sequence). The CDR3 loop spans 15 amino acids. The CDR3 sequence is CASSPLRRLNTEAFF. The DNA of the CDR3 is TGTGCCAGTAGTCCCCTGAGGCGGTTGAACACTGAAGCTTTCTTT. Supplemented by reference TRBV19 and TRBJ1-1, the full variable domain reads DGGITQSPKYLFRKEGQNVTLSCEQNLNHDAMYWYRQDPGQGLRLIYYSQIVNDFQKGDIAEGYSVSREKKESFPLTVTSAQKNPTAFYLCASSPLRRLNTEAFFGQGTRLTVV.

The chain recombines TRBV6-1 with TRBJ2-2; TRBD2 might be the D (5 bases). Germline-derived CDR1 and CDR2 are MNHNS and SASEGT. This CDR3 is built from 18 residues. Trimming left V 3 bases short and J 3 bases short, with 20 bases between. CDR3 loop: CASSENLIPGFYTGELFF. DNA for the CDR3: TGTGCCAGCAGTGAGAACCTAATCCCGGGGTTTTACACCGGGGAGCTGTTTTTT.